This T cell receptor beta chain comes out of a study of blood T cell repertoires in COVID-19. Looking at the study overall: Acute-phase and convalescent COVID-19 samples originated in the United States, Italy and Spain. T cells, B-cell-depleted T cells, or PBMCs supplied cDNA or gDNA.

Seattle's cohort entered during active infection and was followed longitudinally. Profiling relied on immunoSEQ multiplex PCR, and the TCRdb table lists in-frame clones only, not all of them. The repertoire holds about 230,000 clones, with roughly 85% as singletons. Germline assignment: CDR1 MNHEY and CDR2 SMNVEV (reference sequence). CDR3 length: 16 amino acids. V lost 2 bases to trimming and J lost 1 base; unmatched junction nucleotides: 1. The clonotype comes from a man between 45 and 60 years old with COVID-19, enrolled during active disease. This chain connects TRBV27 to TRBJ1-5; 11 positions match TRBD1. Sequenced material: peripheral blood. The DNA of the CDR3 is TGTGCCAGCAGTTTAGGGACAGGGGGAAGCAATCAGCCCCAGCATTTT. The encoded protein is CASSLGTGGSNQPQHF.